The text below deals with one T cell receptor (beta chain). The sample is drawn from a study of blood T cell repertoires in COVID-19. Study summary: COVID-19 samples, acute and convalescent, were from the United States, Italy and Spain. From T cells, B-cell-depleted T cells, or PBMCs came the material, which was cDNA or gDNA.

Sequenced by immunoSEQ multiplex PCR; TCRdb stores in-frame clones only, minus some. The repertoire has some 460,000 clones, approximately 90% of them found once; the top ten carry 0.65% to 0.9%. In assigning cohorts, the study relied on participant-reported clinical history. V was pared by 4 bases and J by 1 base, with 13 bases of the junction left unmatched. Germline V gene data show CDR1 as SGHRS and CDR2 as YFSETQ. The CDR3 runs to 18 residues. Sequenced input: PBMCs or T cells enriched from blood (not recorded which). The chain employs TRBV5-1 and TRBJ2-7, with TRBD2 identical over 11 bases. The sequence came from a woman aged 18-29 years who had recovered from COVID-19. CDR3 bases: TGCGCCAGCAGCCCAATGGGACTAGCGGCGGGGACGTCCTACGAGCAGTACTTC. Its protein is CASSPMGLAAGTSYEQYF.